This TCR beta chain came from a study of CD8+ T cells in alopecia areata. Peripheral blood and lesional scalp punch biopsies came from alopecia areata patients. Isolated RNA was reverse transcribed into cDNA used as the sequencing template. Sequenced by immunoSEQ multiplex PCR; TCRdb stores in-frame clones only, minus some. The sample consists of 200,000 to 250,000 clones, roughly two thirds of them appearing once. The V end was cut by 9 bases, the J end by 2 bases, with 10 bases between. CDR3 size: 13 residues. Specimen: CD4+ T cells sorted from blood, collected at week 0. The chain uses TRBV23-1 and TRBJ2-2; TRBD1 or TRBD2 may be the D gene (5 bases each). TRBV23-1 is an open reading frame whose function is uncertain. The source is a human donor with alopecia areata. CDR3 in amino acids: CARNGDNTGELFF. The CDR3 DNA sequence: TGCGCCAGAAACGGGGACAACACCGGGGAGCTGTTTTTT.